These 15 T cell receptor beta chains originate from one sample sequenced in a study of T-cell memory formation after mild COVID-19. TCRdb reanalysed the 5' RACE reads using MiXCR and keeps one entry per CDR3 protein. The sample lists some 490,000 distinct CDR3 sequences; roughly 18% were seen once. The material sequenced was PBMCs or a T cell subset sorted from them (not recorded which). The receptors originated from an adult woman who had mild COVID-19 (a few samples of this study predate the infection). Cell type and time point are not known.

A few counts support this clonotype. The CDR3 DNA sequence: TGTGCCAGCAGCTTAACTAGCGGGACGGGCGATGAGCAGTTCTTC. Protein: CASSLTSGTGDEQFF. The chain recombines TRBV11-3 with TRBJ2-1; 10 nucleotides align to TRBD2. Trimming cost V 2 bases and J 8 bases; bases outside gene matches: 6. This CDR3 is built from 15 residues. Germline V gene lookup returns CDR1 SGHNT and CDR2 YENEEA.

This clonotype was seen ten or more times. The DNA for the CDR3 is TGTGCCAGCAGCCCCACGGGGGGGAGACAAGAGACCCAGTACTTC. Its translation is CASSPTGGRQETQYF. The gene calls are TRBV7-9 and TRBJ2-5; 8 bases agree with TRBD2. The V gene's germline CDR1 is SEHNR and CDR2 FQNEAQ (reference sequence). The CDR3 has 15 amino acids. J was trimmed by 2 bases and V by 5 bases; bases with no gene match: 7.

V and J are TRBV4-3 and TRBJ2-6, with D uncertain. Trimming removed 1 base from V and 0 bases from J, with 7 bases in between. The CDR3 has 16 residues. Germline loops: CDR1 LGHNA, CDR2 YSLEER. In nucleotides, the CDR3 is TGCGCCAGCAGCCAAGGGGTCGTCTCTGGGGCCAACGTCCTGACTTTC. Amino acid sequence: CASSQGVVSGANVLTF.

The sample holds a few counts of this clonotype. The chain carries TRBV4-3 and TRBJ2-7, with 7 bases fitting TRBD2. This CDR3 has 14 amino acids. After removal of 0 bases from V and 5 bases from J, the junction contained 4 bases not matched to a gene. Germline CDR1 and CDR2: LGHNA and YSLEER. The CDR3 DNA reads TGCGCCAGCAGCCAAGAATGGCGGGAGAACGAGCAGTACTTC. It is translated as CASSQEWRENEQYF.

This clonotype appeared a few times. The V call is TRBV6-2 or TRBV6-3, the J call TRBJ2-1; possibly TRBD2 for D (5 bases). The CDR3 is 13 residues long. Trimming pared 0 bases from V and 9 bases from J, leaving 9 bases between. Germline CDR1 reads MNHEY; CDR2 reads SVGEGT. CDR3 nucleotides: TGTGCCAGCAGTTACTCGGCTAGCACTGAGCAGTTCTTC. Its protein product is CASSYSASTEQFF.

This chain joins TRBV9 and TRBJ2-3; 7 nucleotides align to TRBD2. The V and J ends lost 4 bases and 4 bases, in that order; junction bases with no gene match: 21. The CDR3 is 19 residues long. Germline assignment: CDR1 SGDLS and CDR2 YYNGEE. The CDR3 nucleotides are TGTGCCAGCAGCCACAGTTGGAGGGAGGGCCTACGGTTGGCAGATACGCAGTATTTT. This sequence encodes CASSHSWREGLRLADTQYF.

The chain recombines TRBV5-1 with TRBJ1-2; possibly TRBD1 for D (6 bases). Germline values: CDR1 SGHRS, CDR2 YFSETQ. This CDR3 region has 12 residues. The ends were cut back, 5 bases at V and 7 bases at J, with 12 bases in the middle. Written as DNA, the CDR3 is TGCGCCAGCAGTCCGAACAGGGTTGGCTACACCTTC. This encodes CASSPNRVGYTF.

This clonotype appeared a few times. V usage is TRBV18 and J usage is TRBJ2-2; D may correspond to TRBD1 or TRBD2 (5 bases each). CDR3 size: 14 residues. Germline-derived CDR1 and CDR2 are KGHSH and LQKENI. V was shortened by 1 base and J by 4 bases, with 7 bases between the two germline ends. CDR3 DNA sequence: TGTGCCAGCTCACCACAGGGACCCACCGGGGAGCTGTTTTTT. It is translated as CASSPQGPTGELFF.

This clonotype was seen a few times. This rearrangement joins TRBV5-1 to TRBJ2-5; D gene ambiguous. V lost 1 base and J 5 bases, leaving 12 bases between the germline ends. CDR1 and CDR2 from the germline V gene are SGHRS and YFSETQ. This CDR3 spans 14 amino acids. The CDR3 DNA is TGCGCCAGCAGCTTGATACCACCGAAGGAGACCCAGTACTTC. It is translated as CASSLIPPKETQYF.

This chain uses TRBV7-2 with TRBJ2-1; D is perhaps TRBD1 (5 bases). Germline V gene sequence: CDR1 SGHTA, CDR2 FQGNSA. V was pared by 2 bases and J by 10 bases, with 9 bases between. There are 12 residues in the CDR3. The CDR3 region has the DNA TGTGCCAGCAGCTTAAGTTGGACAGAGCAGTTCTTC. This encodes CASSLSWTEQFF.

The chain links TRBV20-1 to TRBJ2-7, with 9 bases fitting TRBD2. CDR1 is DFQATT, CDR2 SNEGSKA, per germline (reference sequence). The CDR3 loop spans 13 amino acids. V was clipped by 2 bases and J by 7 bases; unmatched bases: 6. Written as DNA, the CDR3 is TGCAGTGCTAGATGGCTAGCGGGGAAAGAGCAGTACTTC. Its protein is CSARWLAGKEQYF.

This chain joins TRBV20-1 and TRBJ1-1, with D uncertain. V lost 2 bases to trimming and J lost 2 bases, with 9 bases between them. There are 13 residues in the CDR3. Germline-derived CDR1 and CDR2 are DFQATT and SNEGSKA (reference sequence). CDR3 nucleotide sequence: TGCAGTGCTAGACCGTCCTTAAACACTGAAGCTTTCTTT. Translation gives CSARPSLNTEAFF.

The chain employs TRBV19 and TRBJ1-1; D perhaps matches TRBD1 (5 bases). Germline loops: CDR1 LNHDA, CDR2 SQIVND (reference sequence). Trimming shortened V by 7 bases and J by 4 bases, and 16 bases separated the two germline ends. The CDR3 loop spans 14 amino acids. CDR3 protein: CASTVPDISTEAFF. The DNA for the CDR3 is TGTGCCAGTACGGTGCCGGACATTTCCACTGAAGCTTTCTTT.

The J gene is TRBJ2-2, the V gene TRBV30; D may be TRBD1 (5 bases). The CDR3 is made up of 14 amino acids. The V gene's germline CDR1 is GTSNPN and CDR2 SVGIG (reference sequence). With 4 bases removed from V and 1 base from J, the gap between germline ends came to 10 bases. The chain's CDR3 is CAWNVDRNTGELFF. Here the CDR3 DNA reads TGTGCCTGGAATGTAGACAGGAACACCGGGGAGCTGTTTTTT.

This clonotype was detected a few times. The chain recombines TRBV4-1 with TRBJ1-4, with TRBD1 as a possible D gene (5 bases). Trimming removed 3 bases from V and 6 bases from J, with 17 bases in between. Germline-derived CDR1 and CDR2 are MGHRA and YSYEKL. The CDR3 sequence is 16 residues long. The CDR3 region is CASSQTRREDDEKLFF. In DNA form, the CDR3 reads TGCGCCAGCAGCCAGACCCGCAGGGAGGATGATGAAAAACTGTTTTTT.